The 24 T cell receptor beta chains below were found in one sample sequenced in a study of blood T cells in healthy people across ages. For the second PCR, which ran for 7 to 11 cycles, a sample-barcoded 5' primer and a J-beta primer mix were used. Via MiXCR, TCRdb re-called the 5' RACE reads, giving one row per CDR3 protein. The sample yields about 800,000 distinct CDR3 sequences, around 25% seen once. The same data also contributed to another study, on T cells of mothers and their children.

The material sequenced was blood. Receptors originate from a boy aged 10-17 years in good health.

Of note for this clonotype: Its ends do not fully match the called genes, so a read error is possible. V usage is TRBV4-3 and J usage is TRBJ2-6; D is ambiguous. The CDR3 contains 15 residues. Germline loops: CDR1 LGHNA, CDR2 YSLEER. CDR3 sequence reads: CASSVGSSGANVLTF. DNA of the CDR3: TGCGCCAGCAGCGTCGGGTCCTCTGGAGCCAACGTCCTGACTTTC.

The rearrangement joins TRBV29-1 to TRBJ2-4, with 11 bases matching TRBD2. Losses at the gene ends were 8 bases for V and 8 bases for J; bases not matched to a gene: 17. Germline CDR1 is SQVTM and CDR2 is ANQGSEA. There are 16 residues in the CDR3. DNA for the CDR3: TGCAGCCCCCCCAAAATACTAGCGGGGGCTCGGGACATTCAGTACTTC. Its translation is CSPPKILAGARDIQYF.

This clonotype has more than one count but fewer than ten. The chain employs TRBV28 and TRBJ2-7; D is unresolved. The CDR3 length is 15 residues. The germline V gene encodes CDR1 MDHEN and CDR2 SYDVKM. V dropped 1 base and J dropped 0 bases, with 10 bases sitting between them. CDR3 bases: TGTGCCAGCAGTTTATCCGACCTGAGCTCCTACGAGCAGTACTTC. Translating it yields CASSLSDLSSYEQYF.

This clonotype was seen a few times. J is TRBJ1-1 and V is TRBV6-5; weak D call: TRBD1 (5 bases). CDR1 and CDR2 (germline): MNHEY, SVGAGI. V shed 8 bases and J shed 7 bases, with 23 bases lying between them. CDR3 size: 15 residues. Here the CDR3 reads CASSSRGGGPLEAFF. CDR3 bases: TGTGCCAGCTCATCGCGGGGCGGAGGCCCTCTTGAAGCTTTCTTT.

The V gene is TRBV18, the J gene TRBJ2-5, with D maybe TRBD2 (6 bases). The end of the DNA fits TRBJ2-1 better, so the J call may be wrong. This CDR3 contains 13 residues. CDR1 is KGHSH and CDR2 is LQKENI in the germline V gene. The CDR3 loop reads CASSSSMGGKQFF. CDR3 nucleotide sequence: TGTGCCAGCTCATCTTCTATGGGGGGTAAGCAGTTCTTC.

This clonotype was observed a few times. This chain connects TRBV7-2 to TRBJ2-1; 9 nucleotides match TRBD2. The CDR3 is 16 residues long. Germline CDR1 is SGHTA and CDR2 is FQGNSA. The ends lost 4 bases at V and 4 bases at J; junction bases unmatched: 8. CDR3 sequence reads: CASSSRSTSGYNEQFF. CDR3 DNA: TGTGCCAGCAGCTCCCGCTCGACTAGCGGATACAATGAGCAGTTCTTC.

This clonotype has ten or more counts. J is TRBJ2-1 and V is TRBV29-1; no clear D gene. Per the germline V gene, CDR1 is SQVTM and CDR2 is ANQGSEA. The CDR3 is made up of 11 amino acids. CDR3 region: CSWGAYNEQFF. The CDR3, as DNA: TGCAGTTGGGGTGCCTACAATGAGCAGTTCTTC.

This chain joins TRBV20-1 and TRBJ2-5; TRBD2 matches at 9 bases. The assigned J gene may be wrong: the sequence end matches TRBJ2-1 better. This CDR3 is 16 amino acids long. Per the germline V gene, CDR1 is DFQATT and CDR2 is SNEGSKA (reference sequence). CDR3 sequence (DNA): TGCAGTGCTAACGGTAGGCAAGGACTAGCGTCCAATGAGCAGTTCTTC. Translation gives CSANGRQGLASNEQFF.

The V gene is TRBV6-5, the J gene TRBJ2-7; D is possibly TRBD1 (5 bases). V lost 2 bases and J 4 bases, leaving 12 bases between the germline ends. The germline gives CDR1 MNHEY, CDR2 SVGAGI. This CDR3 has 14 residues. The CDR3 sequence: CASSYRAGLYEQYF. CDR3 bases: TGTGCCAGCAGTTACAGGGCAGGGCTTTACGAGCAGTACTTC.

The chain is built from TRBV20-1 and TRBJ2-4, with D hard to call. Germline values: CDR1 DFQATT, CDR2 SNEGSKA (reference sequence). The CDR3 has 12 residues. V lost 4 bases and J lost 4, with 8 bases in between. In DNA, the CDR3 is TGCAGTGCTATACAAGAGAAAAACATTCAGTACTTC. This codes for CSAIQEKNIQYF.

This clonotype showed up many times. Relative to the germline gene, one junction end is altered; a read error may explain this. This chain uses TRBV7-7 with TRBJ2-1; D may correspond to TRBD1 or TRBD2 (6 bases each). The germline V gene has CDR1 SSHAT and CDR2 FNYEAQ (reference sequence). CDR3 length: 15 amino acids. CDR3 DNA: TGTGCTAGCAGCCGCGGAGGGGGTTCCTACAATGAGCAGTTCTTC. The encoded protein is CASSRGGGSYNEQFF. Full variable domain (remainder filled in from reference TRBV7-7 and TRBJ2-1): GAGVSQSPRYKVTKRGQDVTLRCDPISSHATLYWYQQALGQGPEFLTYFNYEAQPDKSGLPSDRFSAERPEGSISTLTIQRTEQRDSAMYRCASSRGGGSYNEQFFGPGTRLTVL.

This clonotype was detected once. CDR3 sequence: CASSPGQDVAYEQYF. CDR3 nucleotide sequence: TGCGCCAGCAGCCCGGGACAAGACGTTGCGTACGAGCAGTACTTC. The V call is TRBV5-1, the J call TRBJ2-7, with TRBD1 as a possible D gene (6 bases). V was cut by 4 bases and J by 4 bases, with 18 bases left in between. The CDR3 contains 15 residues. The germline V gene encodes CDR1 SGHRS and CDR2 YFSETQ. Full variable domain (missing parts from reference TRBV5-1 and TRBJ2-7): KAGVTQTPRYLIKTRGQQVTLSCSPISGHRSVSWYQQTPGQGLQFLFEYFSETQRNKGNFPGRFSGRQFSNSRSEMNVSTLELGDSALYLCASSPGQDVAYEQYFGPGTRLTVT.

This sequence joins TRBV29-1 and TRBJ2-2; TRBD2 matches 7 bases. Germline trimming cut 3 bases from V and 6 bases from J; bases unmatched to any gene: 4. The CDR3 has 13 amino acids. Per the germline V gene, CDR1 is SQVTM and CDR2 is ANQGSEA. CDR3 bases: TGCAGCGTTGAGGGAGGGATGGCCGGGGAGCTGTTTTTT. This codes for CSVEGGMAGELFF.

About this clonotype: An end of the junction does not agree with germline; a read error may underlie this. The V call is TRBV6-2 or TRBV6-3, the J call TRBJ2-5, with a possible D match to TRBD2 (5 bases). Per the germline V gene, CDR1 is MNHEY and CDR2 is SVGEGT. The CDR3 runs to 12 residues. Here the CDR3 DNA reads TGTGCCAGCAGTTACTCGGGTAGCTACGGGAACTTC. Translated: CASSYSGSYGNF.

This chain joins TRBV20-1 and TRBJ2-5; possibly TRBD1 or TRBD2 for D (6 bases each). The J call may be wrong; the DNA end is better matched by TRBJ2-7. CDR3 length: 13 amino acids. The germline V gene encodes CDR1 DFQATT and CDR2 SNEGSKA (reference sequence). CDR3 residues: CSAGGPHSYEQYF. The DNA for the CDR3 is TGCAGTGCAGGGGGGCCCCACTCCTACGAGCAGTACTTC.

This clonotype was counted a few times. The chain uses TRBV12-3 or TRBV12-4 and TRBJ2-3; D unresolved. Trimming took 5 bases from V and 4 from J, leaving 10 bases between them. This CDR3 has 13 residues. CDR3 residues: CASSTRSADTQYF. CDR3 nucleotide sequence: TGTGCCAGCAGTACAAGATCCGCAGATACGCAGTATTTT.

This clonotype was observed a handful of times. The CDR3 region has the DNA TGTGCCAGCAGTTACGTGCGATCACCCCTCCACTTT. Translating it yields CASSYVRSPLHF. The V call is TRBV6-2 or TRBV6-3, the J call TRBJ1-6; D gene ambiguous. CDR1 and CDR2 from the germline V gene are MNHEY and SVGEGT. The CDR3 consists of 12 residues. V gave up 2 bases and J gave up 10 bases, with 6 bases separating them.

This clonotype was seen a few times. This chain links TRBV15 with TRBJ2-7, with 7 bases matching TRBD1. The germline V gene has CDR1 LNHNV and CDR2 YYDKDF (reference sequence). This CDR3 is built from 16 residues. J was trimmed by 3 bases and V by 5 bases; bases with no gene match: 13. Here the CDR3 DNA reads TGTGCCACCAGCCTCACCGGGACAGTCGCCGTCTACGAGCAGTACTTC. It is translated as CATSLTGTVAVYEQYF.

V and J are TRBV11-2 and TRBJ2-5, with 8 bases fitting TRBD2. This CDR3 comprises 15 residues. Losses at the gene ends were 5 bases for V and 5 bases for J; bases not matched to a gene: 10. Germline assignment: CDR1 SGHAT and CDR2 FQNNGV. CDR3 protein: CASSPGAGGSETQYF. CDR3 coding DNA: TGTGCCAGCAGCCCAGGGGCGGGGGGTTCGGAGACCCAGTACTTC.

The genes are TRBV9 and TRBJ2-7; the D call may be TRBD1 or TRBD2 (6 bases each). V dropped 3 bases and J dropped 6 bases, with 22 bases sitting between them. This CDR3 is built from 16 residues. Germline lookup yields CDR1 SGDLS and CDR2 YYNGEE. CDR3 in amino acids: CASSAGGSETVFEQYF. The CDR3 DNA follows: TGTGCCAGCAGCGCCGGGGGCTCCGAGACAGTTTTCGAGCAGTACTTC.

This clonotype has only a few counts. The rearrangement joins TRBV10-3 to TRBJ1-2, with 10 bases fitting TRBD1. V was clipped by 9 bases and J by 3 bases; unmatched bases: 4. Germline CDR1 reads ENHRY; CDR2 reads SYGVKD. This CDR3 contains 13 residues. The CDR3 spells CAMSGTGDYGYTF. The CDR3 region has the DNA TGTGCCATGTCCGGGACAGGGGACTATGGCTACACCTTC.

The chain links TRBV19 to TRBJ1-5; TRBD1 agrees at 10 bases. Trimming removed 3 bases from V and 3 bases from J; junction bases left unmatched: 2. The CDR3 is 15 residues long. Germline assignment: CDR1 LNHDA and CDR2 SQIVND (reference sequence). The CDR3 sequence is CASSIDRGHNQPQHF. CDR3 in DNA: TGTGCCAGTAGTATCGACAGGGGGCACAATCAGCCCCAGCATTTT.

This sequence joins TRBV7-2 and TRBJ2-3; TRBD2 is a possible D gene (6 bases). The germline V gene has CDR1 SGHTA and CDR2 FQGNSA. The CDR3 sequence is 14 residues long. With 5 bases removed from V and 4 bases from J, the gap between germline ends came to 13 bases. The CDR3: CASSLGGLPDTQYF. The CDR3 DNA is TGTGCCAGCAGCCTGGGGGGTTTGCCAGATACGCAGTATTTT.

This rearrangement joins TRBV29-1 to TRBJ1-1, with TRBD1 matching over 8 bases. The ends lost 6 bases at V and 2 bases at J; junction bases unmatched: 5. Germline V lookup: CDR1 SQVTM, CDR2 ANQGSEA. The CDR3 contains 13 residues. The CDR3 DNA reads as TGCAGCGTAGTGACAGGGGTAAACACTGAAGCTTTCTTT. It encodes CSVVTGVNTEAFF.